This TCR beta chain was obtained from a study of blood T cells in healthy people across ages. Across the study: Per two T cells, template switching captured roughly one barcoded beta molecule. Study results and caveats: TCR beta diversity correlated strongly with naive T cell percentage.

This CDR3 is 15 amino acids long. The V end was cut by 3 bases, the J end by 6 bases, with 17 bases between. The sample holds one count of this clonotype. What it binds is not known. Through a sample-barcoded 5' primer and a J-beta primer mix, a second PCR was run for 7 to 11 cycles. MiXCR was run by TCRdb on the 5' RACE reads, yielding one entry per CDR3 protein. The sample lists approximately 800,000 distinct CDR3 sequences; under 40% were seen once. The source is a man aged 18-30 years in good health. The sample consisted of blood. This chain joins TRBV12-3 or TRBV12-4 and TRBJ1-2, with D possibly being TRBD1 (5 bases). CDR3 in DNA: TGTGCCAGCAGTTTTTCGGGCAAGCCAGGGAATGGCTACACCTTC. It translates to CASSFSGKPGNGYTF.